The 12 T cell receptor beta chains below all came from one sample that was sequenced in a study of cytotoxic CD8 clonotypes in ibrutinib-treated CLL. Profiling relied on immunoSEQ multiplex PCR, and the TCRdb table lists in-frame clones only, not all of them. The sample carries about 130,000 clones, roughly 83% recorded once. Sequenced material: PBMCs, taken after 12 months of ibrutinib treatment. The receptor source for this set is a human donor with chronic lymphocytic leukemia.

The sample holds a few counts of this clone. The chain combines TRBV21-1 with TRBJ1-2; the table gives TRBD1 as D, unverified against the DNA. TRBV21-1 is a recognized pseudogene. The CDR3 is 12 amino acids. The CDR3 nucleotides read TGTGCCAGCAGCGGATACAGAAGGGGCTACACCTTC. Its translation is CASSGYRRGYTF.

This rearrangement joins TRBV7-6 to TRBJ1-2; TRBD1 matches at 7 bases. This CDR3 comprises 15 residues. V lost 6 bases to trimming and J lost 8 bases; unmatched junction nucleotides: 15. In germline, CDR1 is SGHVS, CDR2 FNYEAQ. The CDR3 bases are TGTGCCAGCAGAGGACTTGGACAGGATGGCGGGGGCTACACCTTC. It yields the protein CASRGLGQDGGGYTF.

The V gene is TRBV7-2, the J gene TRBJ1-1; D remains ambiguous. The CDR3 runs to 14 residues. V was shortened by 1 base and J by 0 bases, with 6 bases between the two germline ends. CDR1 is SGHTA, CDR2 FQGNSA, per germline. CDR3 sequence reads: CASSLVAMNTEAFF. As DNA, the CDR3 is TGTGCCAGCAGCTTAGTAGCCATGAACACTGAAGCTTTCTTT.

This clone was seen only once. V and J are TRBV6-6 and TRBJ2-7, with 10 bases that match TRBD2. The CDR3 has 15 residues. Unmatched junction bases numbered 10, after V lost 6 bases and J lost 5 bases. Looked up from germline, CDR1 is MNHNY and CDR2 is SVGAGI (reference sequence). CDR3 in amino acids: CASSRALAGVDEQYF. The CDR3 DNA reads as TGTGCCAGCAGCCGGGCGCTAGCGGGAGTGGACGAGCAGTACTTC.

The rearrangement uses TRBV6-5 and TRBJ1-5, with TRBD1 matching 8 bases. Trimming removed 6 bases from V and 0 bases from J; junction bases left unmatched: 4. Germline V gene lookup returns CDR1 MNHEY and CDR2 SVGAGI. There are 15 residues in the CDR3. CDR3 sequence (DNA): TGTGCCAGCAGAACCGGACAGGGTAGCAATCAGCCCCAGCATTTT. Its protein product is CASRTGQGSNQPQHF.

The gene calls are TRBV5-6 and TRBJ1-1, with TRBD1 as a possible D gene (5 bases). This CDR3 is built from 14 residues. Deletions cut 1 base from V and 4 bases from J, with 11 bases between. CDR1 is SGHDT, CDR2 YYEEEE, per germline. The CDR3 DNA is TGTGCCAGCAGCTTGTCCGTGGGGGGCACTGAAGCTTTCTTT. Residues: CASSLSVGGTEAFF.

This chain connects TRBV15 to TRBJ2-1; 11 nucleotides line up with TRBD2. The CDR3 covers 17 residues. The germline V gene has CDR1 LNHNV and CDR2 YYDKDF (reference sequence). V shed 4 bases and J 5 bases; nucleotides not matched to a gene: 10. The CDR3 spells CATSKYLAGGKHNEQFF. DNA for the CDR3: TGTGCCACCAGCAAATATCTAGCGGGAGGAAAACACAATGAGCAGTTCTTC.

The gene calls are TRBV5-4 and TRBJ2-5, with unresolved D. The CDR3 runs to 14 residues. The V end was cut by 5 bases, the J end by 2 bases, with 13 bases between. The germline V gene has CDR1 SGHNT and CDR2 YYREEE (reference sequence). The CDR3 sequence is CASSHSGPQETQYF. DNA of the CDR3: TGTGCCAGCAGTCACTCGGGTCCACAAGAGACCCAGTACTTC.

The V and J genes are TRBV29-1 and TRBJ1-2, with D maybe TRBD1 (6 bases). Trimming removed 4 bases from V and 4 bases from J, with 13 bases in between. CDR3 length: 13 amino acids. Germline lookup yields CDR1 SQVTM and CDR2 ANQGSEA. CDR3 sequence (DNA): TGCAGCGTTGCATTTGACAGGCTCTATGGCTACACCTTC. This codes for CSVAFDRLYGYTF.

V and J are TRBV28 and TRBJ2-7, with TRBD2 identical over 13 bases. Germline CDR1 and CDR2: MDHEN and SYDVKM. The V and J ends lost 6 bases and 3 bases, in that order; junction bases with no gene match: 5. The CDR3 has 15 amino acids. The CDR3 DNA reads TGTGCCAGCAGGCCGGGACTAGCGGGGCACTACGAGCAGTACTTC. Encoded protein: CASRPGLAGHYEQYF.

This chain links TRBV4-3 with TRBJ1-6; D is ambiguous. V was clipped by 1 base and J by 6 bases, with 7 bases between them. Germline CDR1 reads LGHNA; CDR2 reads YSLEER. The CDR3 sequence is 14 residues long. The CDR3 bases are TGCGCCAGCAGCCAAGGAGGCTCTAATTCACCCCTCCACTTT. Amino acid sequence: CASSQGGSNSPLHF.

V gene TRBV4-1 combines with J gene TRBJ1-2; weak D call: TRBD1 (5 bases). The CDR3 totals 14 residues. Germline CDR1 is MGHRA and CDR2 is YSYEKL. V was trimmed by 0 bases and J by 11 bases, leaving 16 bases between them. CDR3 in amino acids: CASSQDRYTGVYTF. The CDR3 nucleotides are TGCGCCAGCAGCCAAGATCGGTACACGGGGGTATACACCTTC.